This T cell receptor beta chain came from a study of blood T cell repertoires in COVID-19. Across the study: COVID-19 samples from acute and convalescent phases originated in the United States, Italy and Spain. PBMCs, B-cell-depleted T cells, or T cells were the source of the cDNA or gDNA that made up the material.

This CDR3 has 14 residues. V was pared by 4 bases and J by 4 bases, with 16 bases between. Looked up from germline, CDR1 is SQVTM and CDR2 is ANQGSEA. Assay: immunoSEQ multiplex PCR; the TCRdb copy retains only in-frame clones and omits some. Among just under 80,000 clones listed, 80% were seen once. This receptor was obtained from a woman in her seventies with acute or convalescent COVID-19. This chain links TRBV29-1 with TRBJ1-2; D might be TRBD1 (5 bases). Sequenced input: peripheral blood. The DNA for the CDR3 is TGCAGCGTTGGGACATCGGCTAAGGGCTATGGCTACACCTTC. Translated, it gives CSVGTSAKGYGYTF. The full variable domain, with the rest looked up from reference TRBV29-1 and TRBJ1-2, is SAVISQKPSRDICQRGTSLTIQCQVDSQVTMMFWYRQQPGQSLTLIATANQGSEATYESGFVIDKFPISRPNLTFSTLTVSNMSPEDSSIYLCSVGTSAKGYGYTFGSGTRLTVV.